A selection of T cell receptor beta chains follows, all from one sample in a study of blood T cell repertoires in COVID-19. Profiling relied on immunoSEQ multiplex PCR, and the TCRdb table lists in-frame clones only, not all of them. The sample yields approximately 260,000 clones, 89% seen once. What was sequenced was peripheral blood. The receptors originated from a woman in her thirties or forties who had recovered from COVID-19. The CDR3 runs from the conserved cysteine through the conserved F or W. The D gene is left open where the match is weak.

v_call,d_call,j_call,cdr3_aa
TRBV9,TRBD2,TRBJ2-2,CASSVTSGNTGELFF
TRBV5-6,TRBD2,TRBJ2-5,CASLRREGARTQYF
TRBV4-2,NA,TRBJ2-5,CASSPGLAQTQYF
TRBV10-3,NA,TRBJ1-1,CAISDGAAREGTEAFF
TRBV3-1/TRBV3-2,NA,TRBJ2-3,CASSTGSVADTQYF
TRBV5-6,NA,TRBJ2-1,CASSKGGARGSWQFF
TRBV24-1,NA,TRBJ2-5,CAIPTGKETQYF
TRBV9,NA,TRBJ1-3,CASSSGNSGNTIYF
TRBV7-9,TRBD2,TRBJ2-2,CASSLAFSGANTGELFF
TRBV12-3/TRBV12-4,TRBD1,TRBJ2-7,CASSRTGESKQYF
TRBV5-1,NA,TRBJ2-7,CASRRELEIYEQYF
TRBV28,NA,TRBJ2-1,CASSFPAGNDEQFF
TRBV5-4,NA,TRBJ1-2,CASSSGAANYGYTF
TRBV7-8,TRBD1,TRBJ1-1,CASSRDRVGTEAFF
TRBV7-6,NA,TRBJ2-3,CASSLDGGAKDTQYF
TRBV7-3,NA,TRBJ1-4,CASSLGAGTNEKLFF
TRBV5-6,NA,TRBJ2-4,CASSHSDSLTAKNIQYF
TRBV5-1,TRBD1,TRBJ2-3,CASSTGQGETDTQYF
TRBV7-3,TRBD1,TRBJ2-2,CASSSWTGAGELFF
TRBV2,NA,TRBJ2-7,CASSVGGAWAEQYF
TRBV13,NA,TRBJ2-1,CASSSGRGYNEQFF
TRBV9,TRBD1,TRBJ1-2,CASSVEGATGYTF
TRBV9,TRBD1,TRBJ2-2,CASRAPGQGKTGELFF
TRBV9,NA,TRBJ1-4,CASSAPATNEKLFF
TRBV2,NA,TRBJ2-5,CASREGLGETQYF